This passage covers 24 T cell receptor beta chains from one sample sequenced in a study of a mutant IDH1 vaccine in newly diagnosed glioma (dated by TCRdb to 2020 to 2023). Their antigens remain unidentified. Library generation was performed with the immunoSEQ multiplex PCR assay. TCRdb mirrors the immuneACCESS table, restricted to in-frame sequences. Some clones are absent from its copies; in checked studies, under half trace to an unresolved V gene, and the reason for the others is unknown. Counted in this sample were fewer than 150,000 clones; almost 90% of them appeared once. Roughly 0.55% of the sample is taken by the ten largest. Explained via the paper, the time point label denotes: week 11, during vaccination. A 20-mer mutant IDH1 peptide at 300 micrograms in Montanide made up each vaccine dose, which was injected subcutaneously together with topical imiquimod. This material consisted of PBMCs, taken from a glioma patient whose treatment included an IDH1 peptide vaccine. All receptors come from a woman aged 45-65 years with glioma.

The chain recombines TRBV5-8 with TRBJ2-5; TRBD2 matches at 8 bases. The CDR3 has 15 amino acids. The V segment lost 4 bases and the J segment 4 bases; nucleotides outside the gene matches: 9. Germline CDR1 SGHTS, CDR2 YDEGEE. As DNA, the CDR3 is TGTGCCAGCAGCCCCCGGGAGGGGTTGGGAGAGACCCAGTACTTC. Its translation: CASSPREGLGETQYF.

This clone was seen only once. This chain's CDR3 is CASSLGTGLDYEQYF. The CDR3 DNA follows: TGCGCCAGCAGCTTGGGTACGGGACTGGATTACGAGCAGTACTTC. J is TRBJ2-7 and V is TRBV5-1; possibly TRBD2 for D (6 bases). V was pared by 0 bases and J by 4 bases, with 14 bases between. The germline gives CDR1 SGHRS, CDR2 YFSETQ. The CDR3 length is 15 residues.

This chain joins TRBV19 and TRBJ2-5, with D possibly TRBD1 on 6 matching bases. Trimming stripped 5 bases from V and 5 bases from J, with 18 bases between. The CDR3 is made up of 15 amino acids. CDR1 and CDR2 (germline): LNHDA, SQIVND (reference sequence). The CDR3 loop reads CASSEDRLGWETQYF. Here the CDR3 DNA reads TGTGCCAGTAGTGAAGACAGGCTGGGTTGGGAGACCCAGTACTTC. Full variable domain (rest looked up from reference TRBV19 and TRBJ2-5): DGGITQSPKYLFRKEGQNVTLSCEQNLNHDAMYWYRQDPGQGLRLIYYSQIVNDFQKGDIAEGYSVSREKKESFPLTVTSAQKNPTAFYLCASSEDRLGWETQYFGPGTRLLVL.

V gene TRBV7-3 combines with J gene TRBJ2-2, with 8 bases that match TRBD1. The V gene's germline CDR1 is SGHTA and CDR2 FQGTGA. V trimming: 3 bases; J trimming: 4 bases; junction bases outside the gene matches: 4. CDR3 size: 15 residues. The CDR3 nucleotides read TGTGCCAGCAGCTTTGGAACAGGGGGCACCGGGGAGCTGTTTTTT. This sequence encodes CASSFGTGGTGELFF.

This clone was seen once. The chain uses TRBV29-1 and TRBJ2-1; TRBD2 agrees at 16 bases. Trimming took 5 bases from V and 4 from J; bases not matched to a gene: 23. CDR1 is SQVTM and CDR2 is ANQGSEA in the germline V gene. There are 22 residues in the CDR3. Here the CDR3 DNA reads TGCAGCGTTCAAGCCCGGTTGCAGTGGGGACTAGCGGGAGGGCCCAGTTACAATGAGCAGTTCTTC. As protein: CSVQARLQWGLAGGPSYNEQFF.

The V gene is TRBV7-9, the J gene TRBJ2-7; D is unclear. The CDR3 extends over 13 amino acids. CDR1 and CDR2 from the germline V gene are SEHNR and FQNEAQ (reference sequence). Between the trimmed V and J ends, which lost 5 bases and 3 bases, there was a span of 11 bases. This CDR3 is CASSPTLSYEQYF. DNA for the CDR3: TGTGCCAGCAGCCCAACCCTAAGCTACGAGCAGTACTTC.

V and J are TRBV29-1 and TRBJ2-4, with 8 positions matching TRBD2. V trimming: 7 bases; J trimming: 5 bases; junction bases outside the gene matches: 7. The CDR3 loop spans 13 amino acids. Per the germline V gene, CDR1 is SQVTM and CDR2 is ANQGSEA. The CDR3, as DNA: TGCAGCGCCGTTCGGCGGGAGGAAAACATTCAGTACTTC. It codes for CSAVRREENIQYF. Full variable domain (missing parts from reference TRBV29-1 and TRBJ2-4): SAVISQKPSRDICQRGTSLTIQCQVDSQVTMMFWYRQQPGQSLTLIATANQGSEATYESGFVIDKFPISRPNLTFSTLTVSNMSPEDSSIYLCSAVRREENIQYFGAGTRLSVL.

The chain has TRBV15 and TRBJ2-1; 10 bases match TRBD2. The germline gives CDR1 LNHNV, CDR2 YYDKDF (reference sequence). Trimming took 5 bases from V and 3 from J; bases not matched to a gene: 7. CDR3 length: 16 residues. The CDR3 here is CATSSWTSGNYNEQFF. CDR3 in DNA: TGTGCCACCAGCTCCTGGACTAGCGGAAACTACAATGAGCAGTTCTTC.

This clone was seen a few times. The J gene is TRBJ2-4, the V gene TRBV30; D is undetermined. Trimming pared 5 bases from V and 0 bases from J, leaving 20 bases between. This CDR3 is built from 17 residues. Germline V CDR1 and CDR2: GTSNPN, SVGIG (reference sequence). This CDR3 reads CAWSFRVASLAKNIQYF. The CDR3 region has the DNA TGTGCCTGGTCGTTCAGAGTTGCGAGTCTAGCCAAAAACATTCAGTACTTC.

The genes are TRBV2 and TRBJ1-5; weak D call: TRBD1 (5 bases). Between the trimmed V and J ends, which lost 1 base and 3 bases, there was a span of 7 bases. Germline CDR1 SNHLY, CDR2 FYNNEI. The CDR3 extends over 14 amino acids. The CDR3 protein is CASSEGQLNQPQHF. The CDR3 region has the DNA TGTGCCAGCAGTGAAGGACAGCTCAATCAGCCCCAGCATTTT.

This clone was counted once. This rearrangement joins TRBV28 to TRBJ1-4; D is possibly TRBD1 (6 bases). Trimming took off 5 bases at V and 14 bases at J, with 21 bases between the two ends. This CDR3 contains 14 residues. The germline V gene encodes CDR1 MDHEN and CDR2 SYDVKM. The CDR3 bases are TGTGCCAGCAGTCGAGACAGGCCGACGGGTGAGCTGTTTTTT. Residues: CASSRDRPTGELFF.

In its sample, this clone was seen once. This rearrangement joins TRBV19 to TRBJ2-7, with D tentatively TRBD2 (6 bases). Germline V gene lookup returns CDR1 LNHDA and CDR2 SQIVND (reference sequence). This CDR3 has 14 amino acids. V lost 2 bases and J 1 base, leaving 9 bases between the germline ends. CDR3 residues: CASSIRAGSYEQYF. CDR3 DNA: TGTGCCAGTAGTATACGGGCGGGGTCCTACGAGCAGTACTTC.

V is TRBV27 and J is TRBJ1-1, with D maybe TRBD1 (5 bases). CDR1 and CDR2 from the germline V gene are MNHEY and SMNVEV (reference sequence). The CDR3 runs to 14 residues. V shed 6 bases and J shed 3 bases, with 14 bases lying between them. This chain's CDR3 is CASSRQRGDTEAFF. CDR3 nucleotides: TGTGCCAGCAGCAGACAGCGGGGGGACACTGAAGCTTTCTTT.

This rearrangement joins TRBV5-5 to TRBJ1-2, with D unresolved. Germline values: CDR1 SGHKS, CDR2 YYEKEE (reference sequence). The CDR3 loop spans 12 amino acids. V gave up 6 bases and J gave up 1 base, with 7 bases separating them. The CDR3 sequence: CASTVDNYGYTF. As DNA, the CDR3 is TGTGCCAGCACGGTTGATAACTATGGCTACACCTTC.

This chain links TRBV12-5 with TRBJ2-3, with 10 bases identical to TRBD1. The trim removed 1 base at V and 2 bases at J, leaving 3 bases unmatched. Per the germline V gene, CDR1 is LGHNT and CDR2 is FRNRAP. This CDR3 has 16 residues. The CDR3 sequence: CASGLGQGAPTDTQYF. The CDR3 nucleotides are TGTGCTAGTGGTTTGGGACAGGGGGCGCCCACAGATACGCAGTATTTT.

V and J are TRBV2 and TRBJ1-5; tentatively, D is TRBD1 (5 bases). Germline CDR1 is SNHLY and CDR2 is FYNNEI. The CDR3 sequence is 16 residues long. Trimming cost V 4 bases and J 0 bases, with 13 bases left between them. Here the CDR3 DNA reads TGTGCCAGCAGTGCGGGACTCAGTGATAGCAATCAGCCCCAGCATTTT. Amino acid sequence: CASSAGLSDSNQPQHF.

The rearrangement uses TRBV18 and TRBJ2-1, with 15 nucleotides matching TRBD2. Losses at the gene ends were 6 bases for V and 5 bases for J; bases not matched to a gene: 14. CDR1 and CDR2 (germline): KGHSH, LQKENI. The CDR3 is made up of 19 amino acids. CDR3 in DNA: TGTGCCAGCTCGCCTAGGACTAGCGGGAGGGATTTTTTCCACAATGAGCAGTTCTTC. It is translated as CASSPRTSGRDFFHNEQFF.

V is TRBV4-2 and J is TRBJ2-7; TRBD2 matches at 13 bases. CDR3 length: 15 amino acids. Unmatched junction bases numbered 1, after V lost 3 bases and J lost 2 bases. Germline CDR1 LGHNA, CDR2 YNFKEQ. The CDR3 nucleotides read TGTGCCAGCAGCCAGGGACTAGCGGGAACCTACGAGCAGTACTTC. It specifies CASSQGLAGTYEQYF.

CDR3 in amino acids: CATSIDTNEAFF. CDR3 coding DNA: TGTGCCACCAGCATAGACACCAATGAAGCTTTCTTT. The chain employs TRBV15 and TRBJ1-1; no firm D call. The germline CDR1 and CDR2 sequences are LNHNV and YYDKDF (reference sequence). This CDR3 comprises 12 residues. Trimming shortened V by 4 bases and J by 7 bases, and 10 bases separated the two germline ends.

The chain joins TRBV15 to TRBJ2-1, with D perhaps matching TRBD2 (6 bases). This CDR3 spans 15 amino acids. Germline loops: CDR1 LNHNV, CDR2 YYDKDF (reference sequence). Trimming took off 0 bases at V and 7 bases at J, with 13 bases between the two ends. The CDR3: CATSRDPAGLNEQFF. The CDR3 DNA is TGTGCCACCAGCAGAGATCCGGCGGGGCTTAATGAGCAGTTCTTC.

The rearrangement joins TRBV27 to TRBJ1-5; maybe TRBD1 (6 bases). This CDR3 spans 13 amino acids. CDR1 is MNHEY, CDR2 SMNVEV, per germline (reference sequence). V lost 6 bases and J lost 5, with 11 bases in between. The CDR3 sequence: CASSGQRHQPQHF. The CDR3 nucleotides read TGTGCCAGCAGCGGACAGCGACATCAGCCCCAGCATTTT.

The chain uses TRBV18 and TRBJ2-1, with D possibly called TRBD1 or TRBD2 (5 bases each). CDR1 is KGHSH and CDR2 is LQKENI in the germline V gene. This CDR3 is built from 15 residues. The V end lost 3 bases, the J end lost 2 bases, and 11 bases lay between the germline ends. The CDR3 sequence is CASSPLEGTYNEQFF. The DNA of the CDR3 is TGTGCCAGCTCACCTCTAGAGGGGACCTACAATGAGCAGTTCTTC. The full variable domain, its missing parts supplied by reference TRBV18 and TRBJ2-1, is NAGVMQNPRHLVRRRGQEARLRCSPMKGHSHVYWYRQLPEEGLKFMVYLQKENIIDESGMPKERFSAEFPKEGPSILRIQQVVRGDSAAYFCASSPLEGTYNEQFFGPGTRLTVL.

The V call is TRBV28, the J call TRBJ1-1; D perhaps matches TRBD1 (5 bases). This CDR3 region has 15 residues. Germline V gene sequence: CDR1 MDHEN, CDR2 SYDVKM. The V gene lost 6 bases and the J gene lost 6 bases, with 20 bases spanning the gap. The CDR3 DNA reads TGTGCCAGCAGCCAGGGAGGGATCGAAGGCGCTGAAGCTTTCTTT. It encodes CASSQGGIEGAEAFF. The complete variable domain, with remaining parts taken from reference TRBV28 and TRBJ1-1, reads DVKVTQSSRYLVKRTGEKVFLECVQDMDHENMFWYRQDPGLGLRLIYFSYDVKMKEKGDIPEGYSVSREKKERFSLILESASTNQTSMYLCASSQGGIEGAEAFFGQGTRLTVV.

The rearrangement joins TRBV5-1 to TRBJ1-1; D is unresolved. V dropped 2 bases and J dropped 1 base, with 6 bases sitting between them. There are 13 residues in the CDR3. The germline V gene has CDR1 SGHRS and CDR2 YFSETQ. The chain's CDR3 is CASSFRRNTEAFF. The CDR3 coding sequence is TGCGCCAGCAGCTTCCGACGGAACACTGAAGCTTTCTTT.